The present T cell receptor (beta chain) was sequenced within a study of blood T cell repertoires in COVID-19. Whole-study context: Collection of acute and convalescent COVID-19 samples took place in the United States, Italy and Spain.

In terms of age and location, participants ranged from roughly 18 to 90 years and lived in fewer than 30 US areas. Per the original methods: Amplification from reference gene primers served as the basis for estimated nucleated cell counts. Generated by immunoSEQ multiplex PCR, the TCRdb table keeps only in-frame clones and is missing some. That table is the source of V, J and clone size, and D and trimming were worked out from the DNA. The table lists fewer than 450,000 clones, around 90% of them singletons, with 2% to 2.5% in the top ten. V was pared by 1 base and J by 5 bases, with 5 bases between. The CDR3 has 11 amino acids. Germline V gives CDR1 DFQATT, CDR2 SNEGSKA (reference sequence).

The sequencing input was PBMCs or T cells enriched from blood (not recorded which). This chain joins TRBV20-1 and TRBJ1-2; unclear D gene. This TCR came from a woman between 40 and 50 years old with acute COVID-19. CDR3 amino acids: CSARVEYGYTF. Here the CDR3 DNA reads TGCAGTGCTAGAGTTGAGTATGGCTACACCTTC.